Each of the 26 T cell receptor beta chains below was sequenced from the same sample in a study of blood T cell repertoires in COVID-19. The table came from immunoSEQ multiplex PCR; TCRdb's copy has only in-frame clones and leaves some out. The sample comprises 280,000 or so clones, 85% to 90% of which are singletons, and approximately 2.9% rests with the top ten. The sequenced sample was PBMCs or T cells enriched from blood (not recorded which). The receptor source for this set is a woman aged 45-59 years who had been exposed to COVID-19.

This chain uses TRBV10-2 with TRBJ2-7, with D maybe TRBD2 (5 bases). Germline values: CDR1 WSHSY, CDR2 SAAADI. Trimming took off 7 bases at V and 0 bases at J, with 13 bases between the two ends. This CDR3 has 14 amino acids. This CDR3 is CASKKEALSYEQYF. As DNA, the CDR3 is TGCGCCAGCAAGAAGGAGGCCCTCTCCTACGAGCAGTACTTC.

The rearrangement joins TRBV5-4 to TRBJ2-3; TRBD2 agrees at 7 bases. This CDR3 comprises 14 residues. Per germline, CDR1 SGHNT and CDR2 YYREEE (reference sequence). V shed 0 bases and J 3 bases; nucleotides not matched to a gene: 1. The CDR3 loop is CASSLGGGTDTQYF. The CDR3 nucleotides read TGTGCCAGCAGCTTGGGCGGGGGAACAGATACGCAGTATTTT.

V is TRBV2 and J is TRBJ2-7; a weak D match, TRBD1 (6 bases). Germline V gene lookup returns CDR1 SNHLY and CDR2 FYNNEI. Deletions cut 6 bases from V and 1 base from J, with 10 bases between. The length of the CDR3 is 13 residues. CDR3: CASSPGQSYEQYF. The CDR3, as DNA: TGTGCCAGCAGCCCTGGACAGTCCTACGAGCAGTACTTC.

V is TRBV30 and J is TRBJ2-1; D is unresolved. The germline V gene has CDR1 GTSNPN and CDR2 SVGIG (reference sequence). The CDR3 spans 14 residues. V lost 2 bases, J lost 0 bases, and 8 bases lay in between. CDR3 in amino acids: CAWSLGSSYNEQFF. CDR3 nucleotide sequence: TGTGCCTGGAGTCTTGGCAGCTCCTACAATGAGCAGTTCTTC.

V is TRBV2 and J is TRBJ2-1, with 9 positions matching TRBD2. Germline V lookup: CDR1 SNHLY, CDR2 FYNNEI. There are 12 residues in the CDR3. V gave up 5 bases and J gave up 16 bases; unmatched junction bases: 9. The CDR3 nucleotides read TGTGCCAGCAGTCCGGGACTAGCATTTAACTTCTTC. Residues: CASSPGLAFNFF.

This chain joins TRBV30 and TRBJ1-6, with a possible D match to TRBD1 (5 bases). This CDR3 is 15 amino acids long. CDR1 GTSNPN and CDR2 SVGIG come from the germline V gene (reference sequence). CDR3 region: CDRRGVEMRNSPLHF. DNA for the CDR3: TGTGACCGGAGAGGGGTGGAAATGCGTAATTCACCCCTCCACTTT.

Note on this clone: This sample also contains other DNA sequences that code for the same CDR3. The CDR3 spells CASSPPGGTDTQYF. As DNA, the CDR3 is TGTGCCAGCAGTCCCCCGGGAGGCACAGATACGCAGTATTTT. The chain has TRBV28 and TRBJ2-3; tentative D call: TRBD2 (6 bases). Trimming took off 5 bases at V and 1 base at J, with 10 bases between the two ends. The CDR3 has 14 amino acids. CDR1 MDHEN and CDR2 SYDVKM come from the germline V gene.

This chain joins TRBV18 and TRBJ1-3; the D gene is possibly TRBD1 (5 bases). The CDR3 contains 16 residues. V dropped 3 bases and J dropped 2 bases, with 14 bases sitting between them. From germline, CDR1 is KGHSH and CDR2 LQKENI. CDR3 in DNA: TGTGCCAGCTCACCCGCAGGGCCAGGCACTGGAAACACCATATATTTT. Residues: CASSPAGPGTGNTIYF.

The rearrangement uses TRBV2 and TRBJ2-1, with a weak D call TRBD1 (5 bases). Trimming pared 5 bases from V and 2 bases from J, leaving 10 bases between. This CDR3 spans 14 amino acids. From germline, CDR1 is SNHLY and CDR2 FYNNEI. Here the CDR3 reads CASSRGITYNEQFF. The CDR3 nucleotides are TGTGCCAGCAGTAGGGGTATCACCTACAATGAGCAGTTCTTC.

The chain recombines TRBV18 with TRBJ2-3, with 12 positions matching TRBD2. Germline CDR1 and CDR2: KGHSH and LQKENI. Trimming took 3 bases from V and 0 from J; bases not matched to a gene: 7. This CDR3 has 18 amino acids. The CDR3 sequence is CASSPPTSGGPSTDTQYF. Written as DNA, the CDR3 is TGTGCCAGCTCACCCCCCACTAGCGGGGGGCCTAGCACAGATACGCAGTATTTT.

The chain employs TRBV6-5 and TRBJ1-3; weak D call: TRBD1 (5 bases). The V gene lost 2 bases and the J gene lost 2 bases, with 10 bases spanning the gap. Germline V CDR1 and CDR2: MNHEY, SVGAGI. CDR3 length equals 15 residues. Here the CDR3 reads CASSYQGLAGNTIYF. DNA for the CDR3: TGTGCCAGCAGTTACCAGGGCTTGGCTGGAAACACCATATATTTT.

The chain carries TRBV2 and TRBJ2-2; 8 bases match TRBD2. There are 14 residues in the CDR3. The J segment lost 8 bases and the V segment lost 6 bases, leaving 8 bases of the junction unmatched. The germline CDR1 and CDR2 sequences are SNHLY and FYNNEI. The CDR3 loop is CASRPTSGGGELFF. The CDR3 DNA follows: TGTGCCAGCAGGCCCACAAGCGGGGGTGGGGAGCTGTTTTTT.

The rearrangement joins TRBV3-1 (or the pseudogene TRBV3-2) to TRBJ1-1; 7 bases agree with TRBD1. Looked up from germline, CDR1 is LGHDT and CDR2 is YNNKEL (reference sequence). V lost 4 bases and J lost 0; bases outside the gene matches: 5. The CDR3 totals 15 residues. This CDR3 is CASSRTGTVNTEAFF. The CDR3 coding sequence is TGTGCCAGCAGCCGAACCGGGACAGTGAACACTGAAGCTTTCTTT.

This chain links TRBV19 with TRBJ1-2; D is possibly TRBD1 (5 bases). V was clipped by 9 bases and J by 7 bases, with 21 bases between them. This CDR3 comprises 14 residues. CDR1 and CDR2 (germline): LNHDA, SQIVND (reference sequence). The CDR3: CASIAAGRDIGYTF. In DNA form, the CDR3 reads TGTGCCAGCATAGCCGCAGGGCGTGATATTGGCTACACCTTC.

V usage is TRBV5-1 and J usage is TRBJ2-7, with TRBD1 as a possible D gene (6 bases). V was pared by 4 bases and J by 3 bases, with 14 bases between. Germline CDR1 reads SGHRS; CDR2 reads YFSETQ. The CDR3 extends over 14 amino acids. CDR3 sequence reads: CASSPRTEYYEQYF. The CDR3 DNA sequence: TGCGCCAGCAGCCCTCGGACAGAGTACTACGAGCAGTACTTC.

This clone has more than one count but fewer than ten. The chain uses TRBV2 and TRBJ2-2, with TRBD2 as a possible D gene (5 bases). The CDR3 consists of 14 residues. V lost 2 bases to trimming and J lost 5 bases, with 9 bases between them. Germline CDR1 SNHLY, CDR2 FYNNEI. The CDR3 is CASSEWESTGELFF. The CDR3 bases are TGTGCCAGCAGTGAATGGGAGTCTACCGGGGAGCTGTTTTTT.

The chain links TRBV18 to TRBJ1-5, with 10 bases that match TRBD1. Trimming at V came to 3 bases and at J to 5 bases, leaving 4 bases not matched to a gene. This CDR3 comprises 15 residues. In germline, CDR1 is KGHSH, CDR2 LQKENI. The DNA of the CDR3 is TGTGCCAGCTCACCCGGGACAGGGGTACATCAGCCCCAGCATTTT. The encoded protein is CASSPGTGVHQPQHF.

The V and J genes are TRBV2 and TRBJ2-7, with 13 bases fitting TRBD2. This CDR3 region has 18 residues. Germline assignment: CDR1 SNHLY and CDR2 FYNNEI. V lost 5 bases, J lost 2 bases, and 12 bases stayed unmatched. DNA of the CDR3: TGTGCCAGCAGTACCCAGACTAGCGGGGGGATATTAACCTACGAGCAGTACTTC. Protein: CASSTQTSGGILTYEQYF. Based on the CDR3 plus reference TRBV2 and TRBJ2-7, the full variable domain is EPEVTQTPSHQVTQMGQEVILRCVPISNHLYFYWYRQILGQKVEFLVSFYNNEISEKSEIFDDQFSVERPDGSNFTLKIRSTKLEDSAMYFCASSTQTSGGILTYEQYFGPGTRLTVT.

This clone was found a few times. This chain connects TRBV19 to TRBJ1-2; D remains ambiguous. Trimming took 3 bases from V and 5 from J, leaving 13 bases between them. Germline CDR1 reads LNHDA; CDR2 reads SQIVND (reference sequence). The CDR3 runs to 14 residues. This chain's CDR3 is CASSIGEGGYGYTF. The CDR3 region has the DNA TGTGCCAGTAGTATCGGCGAGGGAGGTTATGGCTACACCTTC. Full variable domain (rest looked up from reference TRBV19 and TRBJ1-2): DGGITQSPKYLFRKEGQNVTLSCEQNLNHDAMYWYRQDPGQGLRLIYYSQIVNDFQKGDIAEGYSVSREKKESFPLTVTSAQKNPTAFYLCASSIGEGGYGYTFGSGTRLTVV.

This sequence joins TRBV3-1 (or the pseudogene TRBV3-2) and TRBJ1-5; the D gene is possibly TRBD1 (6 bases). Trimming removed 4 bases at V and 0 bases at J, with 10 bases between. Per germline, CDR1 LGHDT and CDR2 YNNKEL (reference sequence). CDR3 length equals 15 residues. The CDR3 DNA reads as TGTGCCAGCAGCCTGGGACACCTTAGCAATCAGCCCCAGCATTTT. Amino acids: CASSLGHLSNQPQHF.

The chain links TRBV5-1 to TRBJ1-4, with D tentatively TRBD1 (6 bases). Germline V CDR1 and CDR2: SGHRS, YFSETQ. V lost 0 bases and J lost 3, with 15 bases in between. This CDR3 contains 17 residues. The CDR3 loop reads CASSLGPQGRANEKLFF. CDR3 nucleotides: TGCGCCAGCAGCTTGGGCCCCCAGGGGCGAGCTAATGAAAAACTGTTTTTT. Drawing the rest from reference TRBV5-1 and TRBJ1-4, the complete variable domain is KAGVTQTPRYLIKTRGQQVTLSCSPISGHRSVSWYQQTPGQGLQFLFEYFSETQRNKGNFPGRFSGRQFSNSRSEMNVSTLELGDSALYLCASSLGPQGRANEKLFFGSGTQLSVL.

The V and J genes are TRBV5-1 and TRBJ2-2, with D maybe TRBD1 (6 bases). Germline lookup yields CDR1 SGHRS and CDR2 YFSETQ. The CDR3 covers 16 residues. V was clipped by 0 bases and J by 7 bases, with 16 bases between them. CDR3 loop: CASSLVRQEDFGELFF. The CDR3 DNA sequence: TGCGCCAGCAGCTTGGTACGACAGGAAGACTTCGGGGAGCTGTTTTTT. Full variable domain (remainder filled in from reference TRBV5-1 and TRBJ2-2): KAGVTQTPRYLIKTRGQQVTLSCSPISGHRSVSWYQQTPGQGLQFLFEYFSETQRNKGNFPGRFSGRQFSNSRSEMNVSTLELGDSALYLCASSLVRQEDFGELFFGEGSRLTVL.

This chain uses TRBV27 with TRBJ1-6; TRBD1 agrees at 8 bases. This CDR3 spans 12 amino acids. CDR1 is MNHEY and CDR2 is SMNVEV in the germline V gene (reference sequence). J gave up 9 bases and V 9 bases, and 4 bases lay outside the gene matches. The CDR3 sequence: CASGQGSSPLHF. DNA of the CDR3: TGTGCCAGTGGACAGGGTTCTTCACCCCTCCACTTT.

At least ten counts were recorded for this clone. The CDR3 is CASRDRVFTEAFF. The CDR3 DNA sequence: TGTGCCAGCAGAGACAGGGTGTTCACTGAAGCTTTCTTT. V is TRBV5-6 and J is TRBJ1-1; 7 bases map to TRBD1. CDR1 SGHDT and CDR2 YYEEEE come from the germline V gene. Losses at the gene ends were 5 bases for V and 4 bases for J; bases not matched to a gene: 5. The CDR3 has 13 amino acids.

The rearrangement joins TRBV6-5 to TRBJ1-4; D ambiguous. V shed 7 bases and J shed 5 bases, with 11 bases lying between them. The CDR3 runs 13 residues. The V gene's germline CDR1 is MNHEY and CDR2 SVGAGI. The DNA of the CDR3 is TGTGCCAGCATTCGAACAGCAAATGAAAAACTGTTTTTT. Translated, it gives CASIRTANEKLFF.

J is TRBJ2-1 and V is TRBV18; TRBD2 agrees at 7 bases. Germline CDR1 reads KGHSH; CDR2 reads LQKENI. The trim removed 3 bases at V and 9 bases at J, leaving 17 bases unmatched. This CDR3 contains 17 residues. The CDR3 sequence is CASSPILAPSVPSEQFF. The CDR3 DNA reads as TGTGCCAGCTCACCGATACTAGCGCCCTCTGTTCCTAGTGAGCAGTTCTTC.